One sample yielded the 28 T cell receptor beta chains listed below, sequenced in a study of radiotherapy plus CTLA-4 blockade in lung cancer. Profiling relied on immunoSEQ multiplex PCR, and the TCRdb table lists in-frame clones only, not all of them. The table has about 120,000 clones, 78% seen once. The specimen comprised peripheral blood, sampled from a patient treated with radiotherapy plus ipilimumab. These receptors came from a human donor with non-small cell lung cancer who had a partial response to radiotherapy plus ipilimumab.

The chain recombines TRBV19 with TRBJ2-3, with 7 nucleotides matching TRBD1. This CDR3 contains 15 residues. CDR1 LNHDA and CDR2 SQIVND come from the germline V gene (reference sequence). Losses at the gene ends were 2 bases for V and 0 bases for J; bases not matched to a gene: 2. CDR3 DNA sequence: TGTGCCAGTAGTATACAGGGGGATAGCACAGATACGCAGTATTTT. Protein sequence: CASSIQGDSTDTQYF.

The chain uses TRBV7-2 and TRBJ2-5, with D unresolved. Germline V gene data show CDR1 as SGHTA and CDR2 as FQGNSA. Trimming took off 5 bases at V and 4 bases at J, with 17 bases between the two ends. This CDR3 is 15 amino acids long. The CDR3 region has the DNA TGTGCCAGCAGCCCCCCGTGGCCCCAGCGAGAGACCCAGTACTTC. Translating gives CASSPPWPQRETQYF.

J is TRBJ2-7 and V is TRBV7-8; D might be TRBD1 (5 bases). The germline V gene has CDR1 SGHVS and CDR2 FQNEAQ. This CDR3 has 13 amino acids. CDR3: CASSPVAGREHYV. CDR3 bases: TGTGCCAGCAGCCCTGTAGCAGGGCGCGAGCATTACGTC.

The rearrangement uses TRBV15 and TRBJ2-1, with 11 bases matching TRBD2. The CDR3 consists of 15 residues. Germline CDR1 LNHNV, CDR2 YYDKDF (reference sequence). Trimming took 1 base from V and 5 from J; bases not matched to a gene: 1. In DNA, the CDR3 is TGTGCCACCAGCAGAGCGGGACTAGCGGACAATGAGCAGTTCTTC. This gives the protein CATSRAGLADNEQFF.

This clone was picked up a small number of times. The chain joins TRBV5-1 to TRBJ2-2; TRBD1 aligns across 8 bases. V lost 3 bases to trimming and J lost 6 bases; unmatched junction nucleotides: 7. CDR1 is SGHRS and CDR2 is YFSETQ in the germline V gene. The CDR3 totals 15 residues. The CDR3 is CASSSFQGASGELFF. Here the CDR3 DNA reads TGCGCCAGCAGCTCGTTTCAGGGGGCTTCCGGGGAGCTGTTTTTT.

CDR3 protein: CASSGAPNTPNSPLHF. In DNA form, the CDR3 reads TGTGCCAGCAGCGGGGCACCGAACACCCCTAATTCACCCCTCCACTTT. The chain couples TRBV9 to TRBJ1-6, with D unresolved. CDR3 length: 16 amino acids. Looked up from germline, CDR1 is SGDLS and CDR2 is YYNGEE. V was shortened by 3 bases and J by 6 bases, with 16 bases between the two germline ends.

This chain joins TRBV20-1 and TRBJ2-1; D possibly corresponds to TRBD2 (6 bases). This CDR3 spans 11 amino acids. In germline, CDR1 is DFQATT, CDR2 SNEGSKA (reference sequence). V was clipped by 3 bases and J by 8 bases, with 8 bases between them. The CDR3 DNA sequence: TGCAGTGCTAGCCGGGACTATGAGCAGTTCTTC. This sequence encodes CSASRDYEQFF.

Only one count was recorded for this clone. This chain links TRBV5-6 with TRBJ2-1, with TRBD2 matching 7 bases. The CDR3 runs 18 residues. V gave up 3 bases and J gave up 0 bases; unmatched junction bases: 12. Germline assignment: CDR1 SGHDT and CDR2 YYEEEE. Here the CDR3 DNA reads TGTGCCAGCAGCTCCTCACGCCCTAGCGGAAGCTCCTACAATGAGCAGTTCTTC. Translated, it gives CASSSSRPSGSSYNEQFF. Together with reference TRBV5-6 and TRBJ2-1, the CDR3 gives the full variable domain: DAGVTQSPTHLIKTRGQQVTLRCSPKSGHDTVSWYQQALGQGPQFIFQYYEEEERQRGNFPDRFSGHQFPNYSSELNVNALLLGDSALYLCASSSSRPSGSSYNEQFFGPGTRLTVL.

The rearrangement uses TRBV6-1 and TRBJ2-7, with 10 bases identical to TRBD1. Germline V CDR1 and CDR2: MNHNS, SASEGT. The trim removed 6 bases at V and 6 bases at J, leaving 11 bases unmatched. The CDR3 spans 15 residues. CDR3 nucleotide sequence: TGTGCCAGCAGAATTCCCCGGGACAGGGGTATCGAGCAGTACTTC. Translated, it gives CASRIPRDRGIEQYF.

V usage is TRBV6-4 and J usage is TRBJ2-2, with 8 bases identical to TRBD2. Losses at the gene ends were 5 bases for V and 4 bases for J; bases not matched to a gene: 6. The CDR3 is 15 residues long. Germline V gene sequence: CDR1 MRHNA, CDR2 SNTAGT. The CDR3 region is CASSPGLVSTGELFF. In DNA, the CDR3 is TGTGCCAGCAGTCCGGGACTAGTGAGCACCGGGGAGCTGTTTTTT.

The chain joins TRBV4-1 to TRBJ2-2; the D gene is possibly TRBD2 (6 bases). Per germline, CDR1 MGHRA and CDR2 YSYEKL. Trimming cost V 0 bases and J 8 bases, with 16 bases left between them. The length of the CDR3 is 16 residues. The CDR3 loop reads CASSQDLGGITGELFF. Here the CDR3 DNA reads TGCGCCAGCAGCCAAGATCTAGGAGGGATTACAGGGGAGCTGTTTTTT.

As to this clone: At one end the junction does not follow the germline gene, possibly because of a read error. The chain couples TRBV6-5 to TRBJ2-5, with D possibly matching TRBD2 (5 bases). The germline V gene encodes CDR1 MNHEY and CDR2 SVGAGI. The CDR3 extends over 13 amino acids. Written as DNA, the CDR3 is TGTGCCAGCAGGCGAGGGATTGCCGGGTCTTCCAACTTC. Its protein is CASRRGIAGSSNF.

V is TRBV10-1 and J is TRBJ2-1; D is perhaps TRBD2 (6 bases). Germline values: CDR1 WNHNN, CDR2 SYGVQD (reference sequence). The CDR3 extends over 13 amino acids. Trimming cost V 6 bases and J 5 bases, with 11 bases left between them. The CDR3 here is CASSRGTNNEQFF. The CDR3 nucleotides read TGCGCCAGCAGCCGCGGGACGAACAATGAGCAGTTCTTC.

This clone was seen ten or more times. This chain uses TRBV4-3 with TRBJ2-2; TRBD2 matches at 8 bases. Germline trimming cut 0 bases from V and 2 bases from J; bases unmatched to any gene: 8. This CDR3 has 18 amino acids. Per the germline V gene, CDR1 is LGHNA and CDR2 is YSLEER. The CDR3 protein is CASSQDMLAGGNTGELFF. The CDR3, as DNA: TGCGCCAGCAGCCAAGATATGTTGGCGGGAGGAAACACCGGGGAGCTGTTTTTT.

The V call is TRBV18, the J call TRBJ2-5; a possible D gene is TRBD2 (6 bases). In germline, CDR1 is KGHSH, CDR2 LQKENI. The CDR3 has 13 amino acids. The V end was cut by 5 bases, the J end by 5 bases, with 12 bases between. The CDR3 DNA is TGTGCCAGCTCATCGCTAGCGCCCGAGACCCAGTACTTC. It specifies CASSSLAPETQYF.

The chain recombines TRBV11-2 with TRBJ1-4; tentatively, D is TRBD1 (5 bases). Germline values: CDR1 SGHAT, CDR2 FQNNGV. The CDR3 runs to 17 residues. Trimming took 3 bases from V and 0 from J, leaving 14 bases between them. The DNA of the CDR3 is TGTGCCAGCAGCTTGACTGACAGTATTCCAACTAATGAAAAACTGTTTTTT. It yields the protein CASSLTDSIPTNEKLFF.

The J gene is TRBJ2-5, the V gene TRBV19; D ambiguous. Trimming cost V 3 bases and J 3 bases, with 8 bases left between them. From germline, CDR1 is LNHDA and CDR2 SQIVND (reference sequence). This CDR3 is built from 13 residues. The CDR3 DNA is TGTGCCAGTAGTATGAACAAGAAAGAGACCCAGTACTTC. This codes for CASSMNKKETQYF.

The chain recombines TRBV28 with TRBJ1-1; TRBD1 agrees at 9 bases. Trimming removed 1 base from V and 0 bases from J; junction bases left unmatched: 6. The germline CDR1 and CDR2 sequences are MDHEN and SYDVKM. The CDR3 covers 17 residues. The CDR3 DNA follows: TGTGCCAGCAGTTTATATCCCGGGACAGGGTTGAACACTGAAGCTTTCTTT. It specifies CASSLYPGTGLNTEAFF.

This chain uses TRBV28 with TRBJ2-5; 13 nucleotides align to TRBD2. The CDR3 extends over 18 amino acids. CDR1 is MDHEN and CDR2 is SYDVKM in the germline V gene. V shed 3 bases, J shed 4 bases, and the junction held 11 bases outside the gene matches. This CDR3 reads CASSFGLAGEGGRETQYF. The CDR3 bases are TGTGCCAGCAGTTTCGGACTAGCGGGAGAAGGTGGACGAGAGACCCAGTACTTC.

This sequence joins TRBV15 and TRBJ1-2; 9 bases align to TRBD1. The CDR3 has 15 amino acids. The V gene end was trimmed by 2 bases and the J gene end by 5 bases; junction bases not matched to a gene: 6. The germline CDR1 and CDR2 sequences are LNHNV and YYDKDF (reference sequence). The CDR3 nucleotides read TGTGCCACCAGCAGATCCGGGACAGGGACATATGGCTACACCTTC. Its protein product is CATSRSGTGTYGYTF.

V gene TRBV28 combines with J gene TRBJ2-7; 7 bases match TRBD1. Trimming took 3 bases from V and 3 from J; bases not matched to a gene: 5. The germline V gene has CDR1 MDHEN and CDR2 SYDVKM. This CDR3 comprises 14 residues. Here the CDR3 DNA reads TGTGCCAGCAGTTTCCTAGGGGGCAGCTACGAGCAGTACGTC. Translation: CASSFLGGSYEQYV.

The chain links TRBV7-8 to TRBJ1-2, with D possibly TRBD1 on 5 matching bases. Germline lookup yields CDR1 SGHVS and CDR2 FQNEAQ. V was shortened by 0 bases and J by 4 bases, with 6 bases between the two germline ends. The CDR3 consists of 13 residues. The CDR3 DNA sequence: TGTGCCAGCAGCTTAGCAGACAGCTATGGCTACACCTTC. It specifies CASSLADSYGYTF.

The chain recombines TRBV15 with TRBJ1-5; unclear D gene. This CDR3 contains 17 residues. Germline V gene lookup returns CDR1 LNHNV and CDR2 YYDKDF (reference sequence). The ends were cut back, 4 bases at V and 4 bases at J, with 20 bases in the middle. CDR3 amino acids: CATSIPSGPALNQPQHF. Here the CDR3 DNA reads TGTGCCACCAGCATCCCTTCGGGTCCGGCCCTAAATCAGCCCCAGCATTTT.

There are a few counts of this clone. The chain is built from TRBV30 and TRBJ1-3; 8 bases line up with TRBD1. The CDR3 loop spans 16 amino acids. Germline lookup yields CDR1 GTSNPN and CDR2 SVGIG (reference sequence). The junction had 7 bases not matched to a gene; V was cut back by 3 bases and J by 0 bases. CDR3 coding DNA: TGTGCCTGGAGGGACAGGGAGTCTGGCTCTGGAAACACCATATATTTT. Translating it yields CAWRDRESGSGNTIYF. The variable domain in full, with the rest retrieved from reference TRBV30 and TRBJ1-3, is SQTIHQWPATLVQPVGSPLSLECTVEGTSNPNLYWYRQAAGRGLQLLFYSVGIGQISSEVPQNLSASRPQDRQFILSSKKLLLSDSGFYLCAWRDRESGSGNTIYFGEGSWLTVV.

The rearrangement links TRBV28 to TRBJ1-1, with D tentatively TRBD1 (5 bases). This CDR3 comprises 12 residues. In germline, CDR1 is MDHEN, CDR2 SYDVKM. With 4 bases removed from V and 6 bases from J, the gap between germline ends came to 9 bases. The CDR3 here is CASSSSTAEAFF. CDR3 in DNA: TGTGCCAGCAGTTCCTCGACAGCTGAAGCTTTCTTT.

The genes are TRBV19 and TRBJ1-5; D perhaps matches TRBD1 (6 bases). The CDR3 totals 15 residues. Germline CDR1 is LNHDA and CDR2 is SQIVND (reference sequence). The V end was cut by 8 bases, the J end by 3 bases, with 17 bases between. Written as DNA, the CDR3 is TGTGCCAGTGGAACCTTGGACAGCCTCAATCAGCCCCAGCATTTT. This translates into CASGTLDSLNQPQHF.

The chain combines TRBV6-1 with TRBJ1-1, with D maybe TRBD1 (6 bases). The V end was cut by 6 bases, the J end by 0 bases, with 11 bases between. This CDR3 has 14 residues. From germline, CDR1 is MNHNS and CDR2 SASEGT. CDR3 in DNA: TGTGCCAGCAGCCGCGGGGGCTTGAACACTGAAGCTTTCTTT. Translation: CASSRGGLNTEAFF.

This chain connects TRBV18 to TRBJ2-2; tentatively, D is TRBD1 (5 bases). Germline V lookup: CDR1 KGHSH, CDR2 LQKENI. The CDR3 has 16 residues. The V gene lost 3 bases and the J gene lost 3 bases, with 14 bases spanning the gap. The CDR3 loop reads CASSPGRQLDTGELFF. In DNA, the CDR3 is TGTGCCAGCTCACCGGGTAGACAGCTCGACACCGGGGAGCTGTTTTTT.